These T cell receptor beta chains were read from a single sample in a study of T cells in Graves' hyperthyroidism and ophthalmopathy. A single record per CDR3 protein comes from TCRdb applying MiXCR to the multiplex PCR reads. Of around 760,000 distinct CDR3 sequences listed, 35% were seen once; the top ten hold roughly 30%. Material for sequencing was blood. The receptors come from a woman between 35 and 50 years old with Graves' hyperthyroidism. The CDR3 runs from the conserved cysteine through the conserved F or W. The D gene is left open where the match is weak. Some rows mark clone size as missing; the rest say once, few, many or name a class of expanded clone.

>TRBJ2-7|-|TRBD2|TRBV10-3
TGTGCCAGCAGTTTCCCCGGGACTAGCGGGATTGAGCAGTACTTC
CASSFPGTSGIEQYF
>TRBJ1-2|many|-|TRBV7-3
TGTGCCAGCAGCTTGGGGACCAGCGGTGGCTACACCTTC
CASSLGTSGGYTF
>TRBJ1-4|few|-|TRBV6-5
TGTGCCAGCAGTTACGGGGTGGGATGGGAGGAAAAACTGTTTTTT
CASSYGVGWEEKLFF
>TRBJ1-1|many|TRBD1|TRBV19
TGTGCCAGTAGTATGCTCCCGACAGGGCGTACTGAAGCTTTCTTT
CASSMLPTGRTEAFF
>TRBJ1-1|-|-|TRBV30
TGTGCCTGGAGGTGGGCAGCTGAAGCTTTCTTT
CAWRWAAEAFF
>TRBJ2-7|few|-|TRBV19
TGTGCCAGCTCCCCGGGGCAGCAGGGTCTCTACGAGCAGTACTTC
CASSPGQQGLYEQYF
>TRBJ2-2|few|TRBD1|TRBV7-2
TGTGCCAGCAGCACCGGGACAGAGAACCCATCCGGGGAGCTGTTTTTT
CASSTGTENPSGELFF
>TRBJ1-6|many|TRBD1|TRBV5-8
TGTGCCAGCAGCAACCGGGACAGGGGTTCACCCCTCCACTTT
CASSNRDRGSPLHF
>TRBJ1-1|many|TRBD1|TRBV6-5
TGTGCCAGCACACCGGGAGGGGGCCGAGCTTTCTTT
CASTPGGGRAFF
>TRBJ1-1|few|TRBD1|TRBV5-6
TGTGCCAGCAGCCATGGACAGGGAAGTGCTGAAGCTTTCTTT
CASSHGQGSAEAFF
>TRBJ2-2|-|-|TRBV27
TGTGCCAGCAGTTTGGCAGGGAACACCGGGGGGCTGTTTTTT
CASSLAGNTGGLFF
>TRBJ1-4|few|-|TRBV10-3
TGTGCCAGCCAGGGACATCAAAGTGAAAAACTGTTTTTT
CASQGHQSEKLFF
>TRBJ1-1|few|-|TRBV28
TGTGCCAGCAGATTACACTGGACATTTGAAGCTTTCTTT
CASRLHWTFEAFF
>TRBJ1-2|-|-|TRBV12-3/TRBV12-4
TGTGCCAGCAGTTTCGGGGGGGGTTCTGGCTACACCTTC
CASSFGGGSGYTF
>TRBJ2-2|-|-|TRBV7-2
TGTGCCAGCAGCTTAGGCGGACCGAACACCGGGGAGCTGCTTTTT
CASSLGGPNTGELLF
>TRBJ2-2|few|TRBD2|TRBV7-7
TGTGCTAGCAGCTTCAACCTAGCGGGCACCGGGGAGCTGTTTTTT
CASSFNLAGTGELFF
>TRBJ1-4|-|TRBD1|TRBV7-2
TGTGCCAGCAGCTCGGGACAGGGGGATGGAAAACTGTTTTTT
CASSSGQGDGKLFF
>TRBJ1-2|many|-|TRBV12-3/TRBV12-4
TGTGCCAGCAGTGCACAGGGCTATGGCTACACCTTC
CASSAQGYGYTF
>TRBJ1-5|many|-|TRBV14
TGTGCCAGCAGCCCTCAAGATGGGCCCCAGCATTTT
CASSPQDGPQHF
>TRBJ2-2|many|TRBD2|TRBV12-3/TRBV12-4
TGTGCCAGCAGCCTAAGCGGGATGGACACCGGGGAGCTGTTTTTT
CASSLSGMDTGELFF
>TRBJ1-5|many|TRBD1|TRBV2
TGTGCCAGCAAGGACAGGGGTCAAGATCAGCCCCAGCATTTT
CASKDRGQDQPQHF
>TRBJ1-2|-|TRBD1|TRBV11-3
TGTGCCAGCAGTCTCCAACAGGGGGATATCCCTGGCTACACCTTC
CASSLQQGDIPGYTF